The 12 T cell receptor beta chains given below trace back to one sample, sequenced in a study of cytomegalovirus exposure and HLA in healthy donors. PCR amplification relied on 60 Vbeta primers (plus 13 Jbeta primers). Sequencing used immunoSEQ multiplex PCR; TCRdb keeps in-frame clones, though not all of them. This table has 150,000 to 200,000 clones, roughly 80% appearing once. Sequencing was carried out using PBMCs. The source of these receptors is a woman in her forties or fifties in good health and CMV-seronegative.

As regards this clone: The junction departs from germline at one end; a sequencing error may be responsible. The CDR3 sequence: CASSQEPGSKYGYTF. The CDR3 nucleotides read TGCGCCAGCAGCCAAGAACCCGGGTCTAAATATGGCTACACCTTC. The V and J genes are TRBV4-3 and TRBJ1-2; D is uncertain. Germline lookup yields CDR1 LGHNA and CDR2 YSLEER. CDR3 length equals 15 residues.

The CDR3 loop is CASSTGTLVGNTIYF. The CDR3 coding sequence is TGTGCCAGTAGTACAGGGACTCTGGTTGGAAACACCATATATTTT. The chain joins TRBV19 to TRBJ1-3; D is perhaps TRBD1 (5 bases). V lost 4 bases to trimming and J lost 3 bases, with 13 bases between them. CDR1 LNHDA and CDR2 SQIVND come from the germline V gene (reference sequence). This CDR3 has 15 amino acids.

The rearrangement joins TRBV4-1 to TRBJ1-3; 7 nucleotides line up with TRBD1. Unmatched junction bases numbered 7, after V lost 4 bases and J lost 4 bases. Germline CDR1 reads MGHRA; CDR2 reads YSYEKL. The CDR3 extends over 15 amino acids. Here the CDR3 reads CASSLTTGTGNTIYF. Here the CDR3 DNA reads TGCGCCAGCAGCCTAACGACAGGGACAGGAAACACCATATATTTT.

The rearrangement links TRBV28 to TRBJ1-5; TRBD1 agrees at 9 bases. V was pared by 9 bases and J by 13 bases, with 19 bases of the junction left unmatched. CDR1 and CDR2 (germline): MDHEN, SYDVKM. The CDR3 sequence is 15 residues long. CDR3 amino acids: CASCTWGDREGLQHF. In DNA, the CDR3 is TGTGCCAGTTGTACTTGGGGGGACAGGGAAGGTCTACAGCATTTT.

V usage is TRBV15 and J usage is TRBJ1-5; possibly TRBD1 for D (5 bases). Germline V gene data show CDR1 as LNHNV and CDR2 as YYDKDF (reference sequence). CDR3 length: 18 amino acids. With 3 bases removed from V and 2 bases from J, the gap between germline ends came to 20 bases. The CDR3 nucleotides are TGTGCCACCAGCAGCCACCTCGGACAACAAGGAGGCAATCAGCCCCAGCATTTT. Protein product: CATSSHLGQQGGNQPQHF.

This sequence joins TRBV7-2 and TRBJ2-2; D possibly corresponds to TRBD1 (6 bases). V lost 5 bases to trimming and J lost 4 bases, with 14 bases between them. Looked up from germline, CDR1 is SGHTA and CDR2 is FQGNSA. The CDR3 runs 15 residues. This CDR3 is CASSVGHAPTGELFF. The CDR3 coding sequence is TGTGCCAGCAGCGTGGGACACGCGCCCACCGGGGAGCTGTTTTTT.

The chain recombines TRBV4-1 with TRBJ2-7; D might be TRBD2 (5 bases). CDR1 is MGHRA and CDR2 is YSYEKL in the germline V gene. V lost 4 bases to trimming and J lost 0 bases, with 19 bases between them. CDR3 length: 17 amino acids. The CDR3 loop reads CASSPAGGSALSYEQYF. CDR3 nucleotide sequence: TGCGCCAGCAGCCCTGCAGGAGGAAGCGCACTCTCCTACGAGCAGTACTTC.

This sequence joins TRBV6-5 and TRBJ1-2; D possibly corresponds to TRBD1 (5 bases). The CDR3 runs to 13 residues. Germline V gene lookup returns CDR1 MNHEY and CDR2 SVGAGI. V lost 6 bases and J 4 bases, leaving 12 bases between the germline ends. The CDR3: CASSLGGSYGYTF. The CDR3 DNA sequence: TGTGCCAGCAGCCTGGGGGGGTCCTATGGCTACACCTTC.

The chain uses TRBV18 and TRBJ1-3; D not resolved. Germline V gene sequence: CDR1 KGHSH, CDR2 LQKENI. Trimming removed 1 base from V and 0 bases from J, with 4 bases in between. CDR3 length: 14 amino acids. CDR3 region: CASSPQSSGNTIYF. The CDR3 coding sequence is TGTGCCAGCTCACCACAGAGCTCTGGAAACACCATATATTTT.

This chain joins TRBV29-1 and TRBJ2-1, with D possibly TRBD1 on 5 matching bases. CDR1 and CDR2 from the germline V gene are SQVTM and ANQGSEA. The CDR3 length is 12 residues. The germline V and J ends were trimmed by 3 bases and 7 bases, with 10 bases remaining between them. CDR3 sequence: CSVERQLNEQFF. In DNA form, the CDR3 reads TGCAGCGTTGAGCGACAGCTAAATGAGCAGTTCTTC.

The chain carries TRBV27 and TRBJ2-7; TRBD2 agrees at 8 bases. In germline, CDR1 is MNHEY, CDR2 SMNVEV (reference sequence). The CDR3 loop spans 13 amino acids. Germline trimming cut 7 bases from V and 5 bases from J; bases unmatched to any gene: 7. CDR3: CASNSGRKNEQYF. As DNA, the CDR3 is TGTGCCAGCAACAGCGGGAGAAAGAACGAGCAGTACTTC.

The chain links TRBV7-2 to TRBJ2-1, with 8 positions matching TRBD2. This CDR3 spans 18 amino acids. The V and J ends lost 1 base and 5 bases, in that order; junction bases with no gene match: 13. The germline V gene encodes CDR1 SGHTA and CDR2 FQGNSA. The CDR3 here is CASSLERGGLVGDNEQFF. In DNA form, the CDR3 reads TGTGCCAGCAGCTTAGAACGCGGGGGACTAGTAGGGGACAATGAGCAGTTCTTC.